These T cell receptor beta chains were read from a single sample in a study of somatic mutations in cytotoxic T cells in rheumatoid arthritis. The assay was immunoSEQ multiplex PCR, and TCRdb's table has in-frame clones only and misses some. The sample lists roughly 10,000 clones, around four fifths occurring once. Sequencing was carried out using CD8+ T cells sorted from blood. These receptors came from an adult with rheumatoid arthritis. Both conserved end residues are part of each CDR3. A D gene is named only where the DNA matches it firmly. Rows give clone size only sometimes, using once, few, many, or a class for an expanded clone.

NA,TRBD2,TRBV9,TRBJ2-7,TGTGCCAGCAGCGCCAGCGGGGGGGAGTCCTACGAGCAGTACTTC,CASSASGGESYEQYF
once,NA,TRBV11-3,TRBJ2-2,TGTGCCAGCAGCTTACTAACCGGGGAGCTGTTTTTT,CASSLLTGELFF
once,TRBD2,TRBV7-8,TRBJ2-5,TGTGCCAGCAGCTTAATAGGTAGCGGGAGTGAGACCCAGTACTTC,CASSLIGSGSETQYF
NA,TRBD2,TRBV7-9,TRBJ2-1,TGTGCCAGCAGCTTATCTGGCGGGAGTCTCAATGAGCAGTTCTTC,CASSLSGGSLNEQFF
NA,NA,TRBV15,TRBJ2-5,TGTGCCACCAGCAGGATAGGACCACTCCAAGAGACCCAGTACTTC,CATSRIGPLQETQYF
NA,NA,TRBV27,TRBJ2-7,TGTGCCAGCAGTTTAGAGGTCGGCTCCTACGAGCAGTACTTC,CASSLEVGSYEQYF
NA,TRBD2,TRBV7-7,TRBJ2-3,TGTGCCAGCAGCCAGACTAGCGGGCCCACAGATACGCAGTATTTT,CASSQTSGPTDTQYF
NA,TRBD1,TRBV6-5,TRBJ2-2,TGTGCCAGCAGTTACTCCCGGACAGGGAGCACCGGGGAGCTGTTTTTT,CASSYSRTGSTGELFF
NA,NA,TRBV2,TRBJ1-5,TGTGCCAGCAGTGAATGGGTAGGGGAGTCGCATCAGCCCCAGCATTTT,CASSEWVGESHQPQHF
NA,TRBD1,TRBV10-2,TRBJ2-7,TGCGCCAGCGGACAGGGAATCGCCGAGCAGTACTTC,CASGQGIAEQYF
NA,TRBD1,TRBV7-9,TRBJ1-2,TGTGCCAGCAGCTATGGGACAGGGGGCTTTGGCTACACCTTC,CASSYGTGGFGYTF
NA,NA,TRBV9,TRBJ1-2,TGTGCCAGCAGCGTAAGAAGGGGGTCTATAGATGGCTACACCTTC,CASSVRRGSIDGYTF
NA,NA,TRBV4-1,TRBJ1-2,TGCGCCAGCAGTGGAGAAACGGGAGGCTACACCTTC,CASSGETGGYTF
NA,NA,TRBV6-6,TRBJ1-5,TGTGCCACTGGGACGAGGGATCAGCCCCAGCATTTT,CATGTRDQPQHF
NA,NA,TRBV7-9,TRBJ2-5,TGTGCCAGCAGCACTCCCGGGGCCGAGAATAACCAAGAGACCCAGTACTTC,CASSTPGAENNQETQYF
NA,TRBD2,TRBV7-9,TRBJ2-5,TGTGCCAGCAGCCTAACTAGCGGGGGGGGTTACCGGTACTTC,CASSLTSGGGYRYF
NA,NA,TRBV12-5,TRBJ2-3,TGTGCTAGTGGTTTGACAGAGTATTACACAGATACGCAGTATTTT,CASGLTEYYTDTQYF
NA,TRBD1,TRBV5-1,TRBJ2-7,TGCGCCAGCAGCCCGGACAGGGACAGCTACGAGCAGTACTTC,CASSPDRDSYEQYF
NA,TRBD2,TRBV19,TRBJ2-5,TGTGCCAGTAGTGACCTAGGGCTAGCGGGAGTGGAGGAGACCCAGTACTTC,CASSDLGLAGVEETQYF
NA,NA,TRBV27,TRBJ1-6,TGTGCCAGCAGTCCCCAGCCGACGGCTTATAATTCACCCCTCCACTTT,CASSPQPTAYNSPLHF
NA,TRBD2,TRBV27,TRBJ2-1,TGTGCCAGCAGTCCCCTAGCGGGAGAGGACAATGAGCAGTTCTTC,CASSPLAGEDNEQFF
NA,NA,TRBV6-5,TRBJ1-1,TGTGCCAGCAGTTACTCCCGAGGGGGTGGCACTGAAGCTTTCTTT,CASSYSRGGGTEAFF
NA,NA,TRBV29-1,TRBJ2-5,TGCAGCGTTGATTCGGGGAGGCTGGAGACCCAGTACTTC,CSVDSGRLETQYF
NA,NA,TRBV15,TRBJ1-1,TGTGCCACCAGCAGAGAGGGGAACACTGAAGCTTTCTTT,CATSREGNTEAFF
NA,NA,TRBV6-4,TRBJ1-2,TGTGCCAGCAGTGATGGTGTGAGGGTAGCGGCTAACTATGGCTACACCTTC,CASSDGVRVAANYGYTF
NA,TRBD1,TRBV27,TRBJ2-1,TGTGCCAGCAGCCCGATGGGCAAGGACAGGATCTACAATGAGCAGTTCTTC,CASSPMGKDRIYNEQFF
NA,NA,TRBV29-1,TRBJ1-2,TGCAGCGTTGAAGATGAGATGAGTGAGGGGTCGCGGCGCTATGGCTACACCTTC,CSVEDEMSEGSRRYGYTF
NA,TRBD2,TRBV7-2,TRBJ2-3,TGTGCCAGCAGCTTACGCGGGGGTTCTAGCACAGATACGCAGTATTTT,CASSLRGGSSTDTQYF
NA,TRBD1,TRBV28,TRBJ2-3,TGTGCCAGCAGTTTTCAAATCAGGACAGGGGAAACAGATACGCAGTATTTT,CASSFQIRTGETDTQYF
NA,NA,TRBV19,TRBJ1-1,TGTGCCTCCGGGAGCTACACTGAAGCTTTCTTT,CASGSYTEAFF
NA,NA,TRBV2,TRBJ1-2,TGTGCCAGCAGATTGCGGGGAGATGGCTACACCTTC,CASRLRGDGYTF
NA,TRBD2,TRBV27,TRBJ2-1,TGTGCCAGCAGTTTATGGTGGACTAGAAGTTACAATGAGCAGTTCTTC,CASSLWWTRSYNEQFF
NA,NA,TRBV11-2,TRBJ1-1,TGTGCCAGCAGCTCTTCGGGGTCCACTGAAGCTTTCTTT,CASSSSGSTEAFF
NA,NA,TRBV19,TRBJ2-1,TGTGCCAGTAGTATAGCCCTTCCGGGGGGCGAGAATGAGCAGTTCTTC,CASSIALPGGENEQFF
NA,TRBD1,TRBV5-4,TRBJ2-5,TGTGCCAGCTCAGGGGGAGTAGAGACCCAGTACTTC,CASSGGVETQYF
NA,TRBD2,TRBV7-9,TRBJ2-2,TGTGCCAGCAGCCCCCCGGCTAGCGGGATAGCCGGGGAGCTGTTTTTT,CASSPPASGIAGELFF
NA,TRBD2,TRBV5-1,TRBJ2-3,TGCGCCAGCAGCTTGACGGGGGGAGATACGCAGTATTTT,CASSLTGGDTQYF
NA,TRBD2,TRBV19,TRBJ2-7,TGTGCCAGTAGTATCGGGACTAGCGGATACGAGCAGTACTTC,CASSIGTSGYEQYF
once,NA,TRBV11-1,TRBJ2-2,TGTGCCAGCAGCCCTGTTCGGACCTCTAGTCTAGTAGCCGGGGAGCTGTTTTTT,CASSPVRTSSLVAGELFF
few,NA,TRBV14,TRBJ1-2,TGTGCCAGCAGCCAACTCCAGGGCTACTATGGCTACACCTTC,CASSQLQGYYGYTF
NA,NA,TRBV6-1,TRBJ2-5,TGTGCCAGCAGTGAACCGACAGAGACCCAGTACTTC,CASSEPTETQYF
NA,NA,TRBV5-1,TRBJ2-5,TGCGCCAGCAGTCCGGGGGCCGGGGAAGAGACCCAGTACTTC,CASSPGAGEETQYF
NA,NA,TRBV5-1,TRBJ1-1,TGCGCCAGCAGCTTCTCCCAAATCACAGGACAGAACACTGAAGCTTTCTTT,CASSFSQITGQNTEAFF
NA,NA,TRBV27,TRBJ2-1,TGTGCCAGCAGTTTAGACAGCTACAATGAGCAGTTCTTC,CASSLDSYNEQFF
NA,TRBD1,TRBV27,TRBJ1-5,TGTGCCAGCAAGGACAGGGGGCCTTCCAATCAGCCCCAGCATTTT,CASKDRGPSNQPQHF
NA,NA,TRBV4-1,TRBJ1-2,TGCGCCAGCAGCCAAGAAGCCCTTTATGGCTACACCTTC,CASSQEALYGYTF
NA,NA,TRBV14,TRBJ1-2,TGTGCCAGCAGCCAAGGCGGGGCGGTCTATGGCTACACCTTC,CASSQGGAVYGYTF
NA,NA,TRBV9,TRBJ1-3,TGTGCCAGCAGCGTAGGGCAGACGTACTCTGGAAACACCATATATTTT,CASSVGQTYSGNTIYF
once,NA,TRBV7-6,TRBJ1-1,TGTGCCAGCAGCTTGCCAGACAGTTTGAACACTGAAGCTTTCTTT,CASSLPDSLNTEAFF
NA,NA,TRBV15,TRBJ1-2,TGTGCCACCAGCAGAGCTAGGATGGGTTGGTATAACTATGGCTACACCTTC,CATSRARMGWYNYGYTF
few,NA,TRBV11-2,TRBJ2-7,TGTGCCAGCAGCTTCGCCTCCGGGACTCGCACGCAGTACTTC,CASSFASGTRTQYF
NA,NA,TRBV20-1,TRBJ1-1,TGCAGCACCATCGGGAACACTGAAGCTTTCTTT,CSTIGNTEAFF
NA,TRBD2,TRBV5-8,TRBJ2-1,TGTGCCAGCAGCTTGTACGGGGGGACCTACAATGAGCAGTTCTTC,CASSLYGGTYNEQFF
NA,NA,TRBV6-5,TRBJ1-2,TGTGCCAGCAGTACGACTCCTTTCGACTACTGGGGCTACACCTTC,CASSTTPFDYWGYTF